This TCR beta chain was obtained from a study of liver allograft versus peripheral blood T cells. Study information: Transplanted livers held T cell receptor repertoires, and these were compared with repertoires in recipients' peripheral blood.

As to this clonotype: What it binds is unknown.

TCRdb used MiXCR to reprocess the reads, holding one entry per CDR3 protein. Of about 7,800 distinct CDR3 sequences listed, under 20% are singletons. General study results and limits: Repertoires of T cell receptors in liver allografts reportedly differed from peripheral blood repertoires.

The CDR3 has 13 residues. Germline V gene sequence: CDR1 MNHEY, CDR2 SMNVEV (reference sequence). Trimming took 7 bases from V and 7 from J; bases not matched to a gene: 8. The TCR comes from a human patient who had a liver transplant. Part of the T cells may come from the graft donor. This chain uses TRBV27 with TRBJ1-2, with 8 bases matching TRBD1. CDR3 bases: TGTGCCAGCACCACCGCCGGACAGGGTGGCTACACCTTC. It translates to CASTTAGQGGYTF.